These T cell receptor beta chains were read from a single sample in a study of blood T cells in healthy people across ages. A single record per CDR3 protein comes from TCRdb applying MiXCR to the 5' RACE reads. The sample carries about 1,600,000 distinct CDR3 sequences, 42% recorded once. Sample: blood. These receptors all stem from a woman aged 18-30 years in good health. Each CDR3 is given with its conserved first and last residue. The D gene is left open where the match is weak.

len | d_gene | j_gene | v_gene | CDR3aa
14 | TRBD2 | TRBJ2-7 | TRBV12-3/TRBV12-4 | CASGQLAGAYEQYF
15 | - | TRBJ1-4 | TRBV12-3/TRBV12-4 | CASSVTGFSGEKLFF
15 | TRBD1 | TRBJ2-2 | TRBV12-3/TRBV12-4 | CASISDRVATGELFF
17 | TRBD2 | TRBJ2-2 | TRBV12-3/TRBV12-4 | CTSSLNRGGPSTGELFF
15 | - | TRBJ2-1 | TRBV13 | CASSLSRGYEVEQFF
11 | - | TRBJ2-1 | TRBV20-1 | CSARVGGALFF
14 | - | - | TRBV13 | CASSQDGYGETQYF
15 | - | TRBJ1-5 | TRBV20-1 | CSASPDWASNQPQHF
12 | - | TRBJ2-5 | TRBV29-1 | CSVRGGGETQDF
14 | - | TRBJ1-2 | TRBV28 | CASRPGPLNYGYTF
13 | - | TRBJ2-7 | TRBV27 | CASSPAAIYEQYF
20 | TRBD1 | TRBJ2-6 | TRBV6-5 | CASSYSTGRGPRSGANVLTF
12 | - | TRBJ2-5 | TRBV12-5 | CASGLGRETQYF
16 | TRBD1 | TRBJ2-1 | TRBV2 | CASSFRGLSSYNEQFF
16 | TRBD2 | TRBJ2-5 | TRBV20-1 | CSADKIGTTSKETQYF
16 | - | TRBJ2-5 | TRBV20-1 | CSARDKEGGVQETQYF
12 | - | TRBJ1-1 | TRBV6-5 | CASSRGESEAFF
13 | - | TRBJ2-7 | TRBV6-6 | CASSYSPSYEQYF
17 | - | - | TRBV7-6 | CASSPLPQLRGQETQYF
12 | - | TRBJ2-7 | TRBV20-1 | CSVLARTYEQYF
15 | - | TRBJ1-4 | TRBV14 | CASSQVSGVDEKLFF
13 | - | TRBJ2-5 | TRBV6-2/TRBV6-3 | CASLTGTQETQYF
15 | - | TRBJ2-5 | TRBV5-1 | CASSLGEQALETQYF
14 | - | TRBJ2-4 | TRBV29-1 | CSVLGGGQSNKQNF
13 | - | TRBJ2-1 | TRBV12-3/TRBV12-4 | CASNIDNYNEQFF
15 | - | TRBJ2-3 | TRBV10-3 | CAISESPGTTDTQYF
13 | - | TRBJ2-3 | TRBV20-1 | CSAREVASDTQYF
14 | - | TRBJ2-5 | TRBV10-3 | CAISESGRPETQYF
17 | - | TRBJ1-4 | TRBV21-1 | CASSRKTGGQTNEKLFF
19 | - | TRBJ2-3 | TRBV7-9 | CASSLLVLTAITGTDTQYF